This T cell receptor beta chain was identified during a study of T cell responses to AZD1222 COVID-19 vaccine. Trimming removed 3 bases from V and 6 bases from J, with 12 bases in between. Looked up from germline, CDR1 is KGHSH and CDR2 is LQKENI. The CDR3 sequence is 13 residues long. TCRdb's table, derived via immunoSEQ multiplex PCR, lists solely in-frame clones and lacks some. The sample contains 130,000 or so clones, around 92% of which appear only once. The rearrangement links TRBV18 to TRBJ2-7, with no clear D. This receptor was obtained from an adult in good health. The material was peripheral blood, obtained on day 0 of AZD1222 vaccination. The CDR3 region has the DNA TGTGCCAGCTCACCGGCATTAGCTCTCGAGCAGTACTTC. This gives the protein CASSPALALEQYF.